This T cell receptor beta chain stems from a study of blood T cell repertoires in COVID-19 (dated by TCRdb to about 2020). Background for the entire study: Collaborator samples came from the United States, Italy and Spain and covered acute and convalescent phases of COVID-19. The material from the prospective study consisted of cDNA or gDNA derived from T cells, B-cell-depleted T cells, or PBMCs. Subjects who had been exposed to COVID-19, were actively infected with it, or had recovered from it provided the deeply sampled blood TCRbeta repertoires that made up the dataset. The repertoires were released in a freely available public database intended as a resource for research on the immune response to SARS-CoV-2. The samples were drawn from two sources: the first 160 participants of the ongoing ImmuneRACE study, and 1,200 or so subjects contributed by 6 global collaborators. Sample metadata almost always included a de-identified subject ID, COVID-19 status, age in years and sex. Where available, HLA class I and class II types were taken from metadata supplied by the sample provider and were not determined by assay-based typing. Study-level results and caveats: How much clinical and demographic metadata was included differed by source and by participant, and the metadata was provided uncurated.

One collaborating source in Seattle enrolled patients while the patients were actively infected and followed the patients over time throughout the course of disease. The collaborating institutions used their own protocols to collect whole blood in K2EDTA tubes. For TCRbeta analysis, collaborators shipped samples in one of three forms: frozen whole blood, isolated PBMCs, or DNA extracted from either of those sample types. TCRbeta CDR3 regions were amplified from genomic DNA by means of the immunoSEQ Assay, a bias-controlled multiplex PCR. Per the source publication's procedure: The number of nucleated cells in each sample was estimated from the amplification of reference gene primers within the assay. Sequence reads were collapsed and filtered to measure the absolute abundance of every unique TCRbeta CDR3 rearrangement. For each sample, productive Simpson clonality was calculated by taking the square root of Simpson's diversity index across productive rearrangements. TCRdb mirrors the immuneACCESS table, restricted to in-frame sequences. Some clones are absent from its copies; in checked studies, under half trace to an unresolved V gene, and the reason for the others is unknown. Clonal size and the V and J genes are those of that table, whereas D and trimming came from the DNA. The sample table lists 200,000 to 300,000 clones, roughly 86% of them with a count of one. The ten most abundant clones make up about 5% of the sample.

Taken from cysteine to phenylalanine, the CDR3 has 16 residues. Only the CDR3 region is kept as DNA, spanning 48 bases read in frame from base 1. V loses 4 bases at its end and J loses 2 bases; junction bases beyond the gene matches: 9. CDR1 SGDLS and CDR2 YYNGEE were looked up in the germline V gene. Concerning this clone itself: This receptor's antigen is unknown. No clone much larger than this one lies a single base away; base qualities are absent.

The TCR was taken from a woman aged 60 to 75 with COVID-19, enrolled during active disease. The chain links TRBV9 with TRBJ2-5, with 9 bases aligning to TRBD2. Sample: peripheral blood. The DNA is as follows: TGTGCCAGCAGCCAGAGCGGGGCGGGAGGGCAAGAGACCCAGTACTTC. It translates as CASSQSGAGGQETQYF.